This T cell receptor beta chain was sequenced for a study of technical replicates of blood from a few donors (dated by TCRdb to the late 2010s). Sequences MNHEY (CDR1) and SVGAGI (CDR2) are obtained from the germline V gene. V has 0 bases trimmed and J has 3 bases trimmed; junction bases matching no gene number 5. Reading from cysteine to phenylalanine, the CDR3 counts 16 amino acids. Just CDR3 DNA is preserved here, 48 bases in frame from base 1. On this clone: Its antigen has not been determined. Nothing much larger sits one base from this clone, and base qualities are not available.

Receptor amplification or capture employed the immunoSEQ multiplex PCR assay. TCRdb took this table from immuneACCESS and kept in-frame rearrangements with V and J called. Such tables lack part of the clones; where checked against another copy, unresolved V genes explain under half of the gap, and the rest is unexplained. The sample table lists 55,000 to 80,000 clones, just over 90% of them with a count of one. About 0.25% of the sample is held by the ten biggest clonotypes. The sequenced material came from T cells isolated from PBMCs. The TCR originated in a human donor in good health. The receptor chain draws on TRBV6-5 and TRBJ2-7; TRBD2 lines up with 10 middle nucleotides. CDR3 sequence: CASSYSGAGGHYEQYF. In nucleotides, the sequence is TGTGCCAGCAGTTACTCGGGAGCGGGGGGGCACTACGAGCAGTACTTC.